The source of this TCR beta chain is a study of blood T cell repertoires in COVID-19. Overall study context: The samples span acute and convalescent COVID-19 from the United States, Italy and Spain. Sources were T cells, B-cell-depleted T cells, or PBMCs; the material itself was cDNA or gDNA.

Study processing details: How many nucleated cells were present was estimated from reference gene primer amplification. Generated by immunoSEQ multiplex PCR, the TCRdb table keeps only in-frame clones and is missing some. V, J and clone size derive from that table, while D and trimming were established from the DNA sequence. The sample contains 150,000 to 200,000 clones, around nine tenths of which appear only once. The ends lost 4 bases at V and 3 bases at J; junction bases unmatched: 6. The CDR3 loop spans 15 amino acids. Germline CDR1 reads GTSNPN; CDR2 reads SVGIG (reference sequence). This sequence originates from a man in his late teens or twenties with active or convalescent COVID-19. This chain links TRBV30 with TRBJ2-2; TRBD1 matches 9 bases. The sample was peripheral blood. CDR3 nucleotide sequence: TGTGCCTGGACCTGGACAGGGGATTACACCGGGGAGCTGTTTTTT. Protein product: CAWTWTGDYTGELFF.